This T cell receptor beta chain was observed in a study of shared clonotypes between healthy human individuals. Whole-study findings and limits: Unshared clonotypes carried lower generation probabilities than those common to all four donors.

A deep-level run was used for the assay. Sequenced by immunoSEQ multiplex PCR; TCRdb stores in-frame clones only, minus some. The repertoire consists of approximately 640,000 clones, with 60% to 80% occurring once and the leading ten covering 1.5% to 2%. This clone was observed a few times. Its antigen is not known. This sequence originates from a woman aged 25 to 39 in good health. Material for sequencing was memory CD4+ T cells sorted from blood. As to subset: CD45RA-negative fraction.

CDR3 residues: CAGTSGSVGNEQFF. The CDR3 nucleotides read TGTGCGGGGACTAGCGGGAGTGTGGGGAATGAGCAGTTCTTC. The rearrangement uses TRBV7-9 and TRBJ2-1, with TRBD2 matching over 14 bases. Germline V CDR1 and CDR2: SEHNR, FQNEAQ (reference sequence). CDR3 size: 14 residues.